This T cell receptor (beta chain) was observed in a study of blood T cell repertoires in COVID-19. Overall study: The United States, Italy and Spain were the sources of the acute and convalescent COVID-19 samples. PBMCs, B-cell-depleted T cells, or T cells provided the cDNA or gDNA that made up the material.

Under the authors' procedure: Cell counts per sample came from amplifying reference gene primers. Libraries were prepared by immunoSEQ multiplex PCR; TCRdb keeps only in-frame clonotypes and omits some of them. V and J calls and clone size are copied from that table; D and trimming were computed from the DNA. The sample consists of 290,000 or so clones, approximately 86% of them appearing once. CDR3 length equals 17 residues. Per the germline V gene, CDR1 is MGHRA and CDR2 is YSYEKL. Losses at the gene ends were 4 bases for V and 5 bases for J; bases not matched to a gene: 14. Sequenced input: peripheral blood. This clonotype was obtained from a man in his sixties or seventies with acute or convalescent COVID-19. This chain joins TRBV4-1 and TRBJ2-5; 9 positions match TRBD2. Here the CDR3 reads CASSPTAIGAGGETQYF. The CDR3 nucleotides are TGCGCCAGCAGCCCTACCGCAATCGGGGCGGGAGGGGAGACCCAGTACTTC.